These 11 T cell receptor beta chains were all obtained from the same sample, sequenced in a study of blood T cells in healthy people across ages. Next came a second PCR, run for roughly 6 to 11 cycles, which used a sample-barcoded 5' primer along with a J-beta primer mix. MiXCR, applied by TCRdb to the 5' RACE reads, yields one record per CDR3 protein. Of around 710,000 distinct CDR3 sequences in the sample, roughly two fifths are singletons; the top ten hold 20% to 25%. Specimen: blood. The source is a woman in her sixties in good health.

This clonotype was observed a handful of times. The V call is TRBV24-1, the J call TRBJ2-7, with a possible D match to TRBD2 (5 bases). Germline CDR1 KGHDR, CDR2 SFDVKD. The CDR3 covers 14 residues. V shed 3 bases and J shed 5 bases, with 13 bases lying between them. The CDR3 bases are TGTGCCACCAGTGATCCCCCCCCGGGGAACGAGCAGTACTTC. The encoded protein is CATSDPPPGNEQYF.

This clonotype was seen more than once but under ten times. This sequence joins TRBV7-7 and TRBJ2-1, with TRBD1 as a possible D gene (5 bases). The CDR3 has 13 amino acids. The V end was cut by 5 bases, the J end by 7 bases, with 12 bases between. CDR1 is SSHAT, CDR2 FNYEAQ, per germline (reference sequence). CDR3 protein: CASSRQFSNEQFF. The CDR3 DNA reads as TGTGCCAGCAGCCGACAGTTTTCAAATGAGCAGTTCTTC. The full variable domain, in which reference TRBV7-7 and TRBJ2-1 provide the parts outside the CDR3, is GAGVSQSPRYKVTKRGQDVTLRCDPISSHATLYWYQQALGQGPEFLTYFNYEAQPDKSGLPSDRFSAERPEGSISTLTIQRTEQRDSAMYRCASSRQFSNEQFFGPGTRLTVL.

The chain couples TRBV6-6 to TRBJ2-5; weak D call: TRBD1 (5 bases). CDR3 size: 14 residues. From germline, CDR1 is MNHNY and CDR2 SVGAGI (reference sequence). V shed 6 bases and J shed 3 bases, with 14 bases lying between them. The CDR3 DNA reads TGTGCCAGCAGGCTGGGGCAGGCTGAAGAGACCCAGTACTTC. Translation: CASRLGQAEETQYF.

Comments on this clonotype: A read error is possible here, since a much larger clone lies one base away. The J gene is TRBJ2-7, the V gene TRBV10-3; 12 bases are a match to TRBD2. Germline V gives CDR1 ENHRY, CDR2 SYGVKD. The CDR3 is 16 amino acids. V lost 4 bases, J lost 2 bases, and 6 bases stayed unmatched. The CDR3 region is CAISGWTSGVTYEQYF. DNA for the CDR3: TGTGCCATCAGTGGCTGGACTAGCGGGGTTACCTACGAGCAGTACTTC.

The chain employs TRBV5-1 and TRBJ2-1, with unresolved D. This CDR3 comprises 15 residues. V lost 4 bases and J lost 8, with 19 bases in between. Germline V gene lookup returns CDR1 SGHRS and CDR2 YFSETQ. DNA for the CDR3: TGCGCCAGCAGCCCTGGGGTGGGCATCTGGGATGAGCAGTTCTTC. Translating it yields CASSPGVGIWDEQFF.

The chain recombines TRBV20-1 with TRBJ1-5, with D tentatively TRBD1 (6 bases). V lost 0 bases and J lost 9, with 15 bases in between. Germline-derived CDR1 and CDR2 are DFQATT and SNEGSKA (reference sequence). The CDR3 has 14 residues. The DNA for the CDR3 is TGCAGTGCTAGAGACGGGACACTCGACGGGCCCCAGCATTTT. Translation gives CSARDGTLDGPQHF.

This clonotype was counted only a few times. The V call is TRBV5-1, the J call TRBJ2-1; D is unresolved. The CDR3 spans 13 residues. V lost 1 base to trimming and J lost 5 bases, with 7 bases between them. CDR1 SGHRS and CDR2 YFSETQ come from the germline V gene. The CDR3 protein is CASSLYQNNEQFF. The CDR3 coding sequence is TGCGCCAGCAGCTTGTATCAGAACAATGAGCAGTTCTTC.

This rearrangement joins TRBV7-3 to TRBJ2-3; D possibly uses TRBD1 or TRBD2 (5 bases each). Trimming cost V 2 bases and J 1 base, with 10 bases left between them. From germline, CDR1 is SGHTA and CDR2 FQGTGA. The CDR3 has 15 amino acids. This chain's CDR3 is CASSLGDPGTDTQYF. The CDR3 DNA reads as TGTGCCAGCAGCTTAGGGGACCCAGGCACAGATACGCAGTATTTT.

This chain links TRBV7-2 with TRBJ1-5; 7 bases fit TRBD1. The CDR3 totals 16 residues. Trimming took 5 bases from V and 4 from J; bases not matched to a gene: 11. Germline V lookup: CDR1 SGHTA, CDR2 FQGNSA. The CDR3 DNA reads TGTGCCAGCAGCCCCACCGCCGGGACAGATAATCAGCCCCAGCATTTT. Amino acids: CASSPTAGTDNQPQHF.

This clonotype has ten or more counts. The chain uses TRBV29-1 and TRBJ2-1; 12 bases map to TRBD1. Germline V CDR1 and CDR2: SQVTM, ANQGSEA. This CDR3 contains 13 residues. V lost 7 bases and J lost 6; bases outside the gene matches: 4. The CDR3 nucleotides read TGCAGCGGGGGGGGACAGGGGGCCAATGAGCAGTTCTTC. It yields the protein CSGGGQGANEQFF.

The chain employs TRBV6-5 and TRBJ2-4, with 8 bases fitting TRBD2. Trimming removed 6 bases from V and 15 bases from J; junction bases left unmatched: 16. Looked up from germline, CDR1 is MNHEY and CDR2 is SVGAGI. This CDR3 spans 14 amino acids. DNA for the CDR3: TGTGCCAGCAGCCTTAGCGGGGCTCAAGAGACCCGGTACTTC. This gives the protein CASSLSGAQETRYF.